The 13 T cell receptor beta chains given below trace back to one sample, sequenced in a study of monozygotic twins with inflammatory bowel disease. TCRdb reprocessed the 5' RACE reads and reports one entry per CDR3 protein, with no DNA. The sample holds around 100,000 distinct CDR3 sequences. What was sequenced was blood. The source of these receptors is a human donor with ulcerative colitis or Crohn's disease, or a healthy co-twin of an affected twin (not recorded which).

The chain recombines TRBV15 with TRBJ2-1; the TCRdb D gene call, TRBD2, has no DNA to confirm it. Per the germline V gene, CDR1 is LNHNV and CDR2 is YYDKDF (reference sequence). This CDR3 region has 14 residues. The CDR3 region is CATSKRGGLEEQFF.

The rearrangement links TRBV3-1 to TRBJ2-1. The CDR3 totals 15 residues. Germline lookup yields CDR1 LGHDT and CDR2 YNNKEL (reference sequence). CDR3 sequence reads: CASSHKRGPYNEQFF.

The chain uses TRBV7-2 and TRBJ2-3; TCRdb picks TRBD2, but there is no DNA to check that call. CDR1 and CDR2 from the germline V gene are SGHTA and FQGNSA. The CDR3 runs to 16 residues. The CDR3 region is CASSALGTSPADTQYF.

The rearrangement links TRBV2 to TRBJ2-6; absent DNA, TCRdb's TRBD1 call cannot be checked. The germline CDR1 and CDR2 sequences are SNHLY and FYNNEI. The CDR3 is 20 residues long. The CDR3 sequence is CASTARMGGTGFSGANVLTF.

This chain links TRBV14 with TRBJ2-1; TCRdb outputs TRBD2, but without DNA this stays unchecked. This CDR3 is built from 16 residues. CDR1 and CDR2 from the germline V gene are SGHDN and FVKESK. CDR3 sequence: CASSQGGRGNLDEQFF.

This chain links TRBV7-2 with TRBJ2-7; the TCRdb call, TRBD1, lacks DNA for checking. This CDR3 region has 15 residues. Germline CDR1 and CDR2: SGHTA and FQGNSA. The CDR3 spells CASSLAGQVSYEQYF.

The chain uses TRBV29-1 and TRBJ2-5; the TRBD1 assignment by TCRdb is unverifiable without DNA. The CDR3 length is 13 residues. CDR1 is SQVTM and CDR2 is ANQGSEA in the germline V gene. CDR3 loop: CSARQGAWKTQYF.

The gene calls are TRBV3-1 and TRBJ2-7. The length of the CDR3 is 15 residues. CDR1 is LGHDT and CDR2 is YNNKEL in the germline V gene (reference sequence). The CDR3 sequence: CASSQSRGLTYEQYF.

This rearrangement joins TRBV29-1 to TRBJ1-4. Germline V gives CDR1 SQVTM, CDR2 ANQGSEA. The CDR3 is 13 amino acids. This CDR3 reads CSATETTNEKLFF.

CDR3 loop: CASSKEGVQGGTEAFF. The chain carries TRBV5-1 and TRBJ1-1; TCRdb returns TRBD1, unconfirmable since there is no DNA. Per the germline V gene, CDR1 is SGHRS and CDR2 is YFSETQ. The CDR3 has 16 residues. Based on the CDR3 plus reference TRBV5-1 and TRBJ1-1, the full variable domain is KAGVTQTPRYLIKTRGQQVTLSCSPISGHRSVSWYQQTPGQGLQFLFEYFSETQRNKGNFPGRFSGRQFSNSRSEMNVSTLELGDSALYLCASSKEGVQGGTEAFFGQGTRLTVV.

This chain links TRBV30 with TRBJ2-2; TCRdb's D call of TRBD2 is untestable without DNA. CDR1 is GTSNPN and CDR2 is SVGIG in the germline V gene (reference sequence). The CDR3 consists of 15 residues. The CDR3 is CAWSVRLAGAGELFF.

The gene calls are TRBV25-1 and TRBJ1-6; the D call from TCRdb, TRBD1, cannot be confirmed without DNA. CDR1 and CDR2 from the germline V gene are MGHDK and SYGVNS. The CDR3 has 15 residues. CDR3 amino acids: CASSEFQGVSSPLHF.

The gene calls are TRBV12-3 or TRBV12-4 and TRBJ2-5; TCRdb's D call of TRBD2 is untestable without DNA. This CDR3 is built from 16 residues. CDR3 protein: CASSQDWTSGRSAQYF.